This T cell receptor (beta chain) was sequenced in a study of shared clonotypes between healthy human individuals. The protocol was immunoSEQ multiplex PCR, while the TCRdb copy is restricted to in-frame clones and leaves out a portion. The sample carries about 1.1 million clones, 78% recorded once. Study-wide results and caveats: The low donor count limited represented genetic and exposure-history diversity.

A note on this clone: Its antigen remains unknown.

The ends lost 4 bases at V and 5 bases at J; junction bases unmatched: 12. The CDR3 has 16 residues. Germline CDR1 is SGHTA and CDR2 is FQGNSA. The receptor comes from a man aged 18 to 35 in good health. Some clones in this sample may be carry-over from other donors' samples. The chain carries TRBV7-2 and TRBJ2-7; 9 bases line up with TRBD1. The source material was memory CD4+ T cells from PBMCs. Subset meaning: CD45RA-negative fraction. CDR3 coding DNA: TGTGCCAGCAGCTCCCGGGACAGGGACCTTCGGAACGAGCAGTACTTC. Translating it yields CASSSRDRDLRNEQYF.